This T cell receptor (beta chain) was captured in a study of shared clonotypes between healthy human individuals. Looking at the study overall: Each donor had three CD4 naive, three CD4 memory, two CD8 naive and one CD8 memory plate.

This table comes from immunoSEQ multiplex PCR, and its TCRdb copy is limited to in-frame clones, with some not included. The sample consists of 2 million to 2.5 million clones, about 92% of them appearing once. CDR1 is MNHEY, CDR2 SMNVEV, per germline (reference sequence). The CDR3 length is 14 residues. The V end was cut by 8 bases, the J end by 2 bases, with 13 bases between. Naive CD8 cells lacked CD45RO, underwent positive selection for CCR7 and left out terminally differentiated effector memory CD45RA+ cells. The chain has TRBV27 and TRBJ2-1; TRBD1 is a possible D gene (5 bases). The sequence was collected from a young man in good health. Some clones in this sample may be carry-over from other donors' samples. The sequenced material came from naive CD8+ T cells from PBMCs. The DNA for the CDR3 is TGTGCCAGCGCCTGGACAAACCCCTACAATGAGCAGTTCTTC. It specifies CASAWTNPYNEQFF.